Below, one T cell receptor (beta chain) is given with its context. The data originate from a study of OX40 agonist ivuxolimab in advanced cancers. Some clones are missing from TCRdb's copy, which holds only in-frame ones; the method was immunoSEQ multiplex PCR. Altogether around 70,000 clones are present, under 85% being singletons, with the ten largest covering 2% to 2.5%. Per germline, CDR1 MNHNS and CDR2 SASEGT. Deletions cut 5 bases from V and 6 bases from J, with 14 bases between. The CDR3 is 13 amino acids. The receptor comes from an adult with an advanced solid tumor such as melanoma, head and neck, liver or kidney cancer. This material consisted of CD4+ or CD8+ T cells sorted from blood, taken in a trial of the OX40 agonist ivuxolimab. The chain recombines TRBV6-1 with TRBJ2-7, with unresolved D. The CDR3 sequence: CASSLERDSEQYF. CDR3 nucleotides: TGTGCCAGCAGTCTAGAGAGAGACTCCGAGCAGTACTTC.